This T cell receptor beta chain comes out of a study of chemoradiotherapy in HPV16-positive cancers. Whole-study findings and limits: Only a couple of HPV16-positive patients supplied the functional HPV-specificity definition.

CDR1 is MNHNS and CDR2 is SASEGT in the germline V gene. V gave up 4 bases and J gave up 6 bases; unmatched junction bases: 3. The CDR3 has 14 residues. Repertoires were generated with immunoSEQ multiplex PCR, while TCRdb's copy carries only in-frame clones and drops some. The sample lists about 12,000 clones; about three quarters were seen once. Details on this clone: No antigen is known for it.

The sample was taken from a patient who underwent chemoradiotherapy. This TCR derives from a human donor with HPV-associated anogenital cancer. The chain has TRBV6-1 and TRBJ2-1, with TRBD1 matching over 10 bases. CDR3 nucleotide sequence: TGTGCCAGCAGTGCAGGGACAGGGGTCAATGAGCAGTTCTTC. Translating gives CASSAGTGVNEQFF.